This T cell receptor (beta chain) was recovered during a study of early T cells in non-severe SARS-CoV-2 infection. Study-wide background: Bulk RNA taken from unsorted whole blood was sequenced, leaving chains unpaired.

cDNA molecules, individually, were tagged with unique molecular identifiers. TCRdb analysed the 5' RACE reads with MiXCR anew, one entry per CDR3 protein. The sample lists about 66,000 distinct CDR3 sequences, 13% occurring once. Germline V gene data show CDR1 as LGHNA and CDR2 as YNFKEQ. CDR3 size: 14 residues. V dropped 3 bases and J dropped 4 bases, with 13 bases sitting between them. General study results and limits: Reliance on VDJdb matching favored anti-spike CD8 responses; private and CD4 specificities were missed.

With regard to this clonotype: The target antigen is unknown.

Source material: whole blood. This receptor was identified in an adult who was a healthcare worker with PCR-confirmed SARS-CoV-2 infection or an uninfected control (not recorded which). V usage is TRBV4-2 and J usage is TRBJ2-7, with D unclear. CDR3 sequence (DNA): TGTGCCAGCAGCCAGACCGGCGGAGCTTACGAGCAGTACTTC. Translation gives CASSQTGGAYEQYF.